This TCR beta chain came from a study of neurological immune-mediated disorders. The sample holds many counts of this clonotype. Its antigen is still unknown. 2 million unsorted PBMCs were stored in RNAlater at -80 °C before RNA extraction. This CDR3 spans 15 amino acids. The germline V gene has CDR1 DFQATT and CDR2 SNEGSKA (reference sequence). Trimming shortened V by 6 bases and J by 3 bases, and 20 bases separated the two germline ends. Study-level results: Private repertoires in all groups were suggested, as expanded clones shared no CDR3 amino acid sequences across subjects.

TCRdb re-derived calls from the 5' RACE reads in MiXCR, one entry per CDR3 protein. The repertoire has some 66,000 distinct CDR3 sequences, around 3% of them found once; the top ten carry roughly 3.7%. This TCR was sampled from a man aged 40-49 years with multiple sclerosis. The rearrangement joins TRBV20-1 to TRBJ1-1; D perhaps matches TRBD1 (5 bases). The sequenced sample was PBMCs. The CDR3 spells CSAFRLGGTDTEAFF. The CDR3 nucleotides are TGCAGTGCCTTTAGACTGGGGGGGACGGACACTGAAGCTTTCTTT.